The text below deals with one T cell receptor beta chain. With 0 bases removed from V and 2 bases from J, the gap between germline ends came to 17 bases. Germline loops: CDR1 SEHNR, CDR2 FQNEAQ (reference sequence). The CDR3 consists of 17 residues. The repertoire was sequenced with immunoSEQ multiplex PCR; TCRdb's copy has only in-frame clones and lacks some. This table has about 330,000 clones, around 86% appearing once. This record comes from a study of shared clonotypes between healthy human individuals. The sequenced sample was memory CD8+ T cells sorted from blood. The subset is: CD45RO+ cells pooled with CCR7-negative TemRA cells. This chain joins TRBV7-9 and TRBJ2-7; perhaps TRBD1 as D (5 bases). This clonotype was sampled from a man in his late teens or twenties in good health. Here the CDR3 DNA reads TGTGCCAGCAGCTTAGCCTCAGGGTCCCTGTTAACCTACGAGCAGTACTTC. Translated, it gives CASSLASGSLLTYEQYF.